This T cell receptor (beta chain) was found in a study of blood T cells in healthy people across ages. Sample-barcoded 5' priming and a J-beta primer mix drove a second PCR of roughly 7 to 11 cycles. TCRdb called the 5' RACE reads again in MiXCR, with one record for every CDR3 protein. Here the sample spans around 1,800,000 distinct CDR3 sequences, 35% to 50% being singletons. V gave up 6 bases and J gave up 2 bases, with 14 bases separating them. This CDR3 spans 15 amino acids. CDR1 is MNHEY, CDR2 SMNVEV, per germline (reference sequence). The material sequenced was blood. The clonotype originates from a human donor in good health. This sequence joins TRBV27 and TRBJ2-1; maybe TRBD1 (6 bases). The CDR3 here is CASRRRDNAYNEQFF. The CDR3 DNA reads TGTGCCAGCAGGCGCCGGGACAACGCCTACAATGAGCAGTTCTTC.